The clone carrying this TCR beta chain has a count of ten or more. The antigen remains undetermined. The CDR3 sequence is 14 residues long. CDR1 is MDHEN and CDR2 is SYDVKM in the germline V gene. With 0 bases removed from V and 1 base from J, the gap between germline ends came to 6 bases. Libraries of TCR beta came from iRepertoire HTBI primers plus Arm-PCR of CDR3 regions. TCRdb reanalysed the multiplex PCR reads using MiXCR and keeps one entry per CDR3 protein. The repertoire has about 430,000 distinct CDR3 sequences, approximately 15% of them found once; the top ten carry 7.8%. The sample is drawn from a study of regulatory T cells in long-lasting Graves disease. Study findings and constraints: Compared with new cases, persistent Graves' patients showed reduced TCR diversity.

Time point specified: newly diagnosed GD, antithyroid drugs for less than 3 months. Preparation of the TCR library used RNA extracted from PBMCs. EDTA tubes collected 7.5 to 9.5 milliliters of peripheral blood. The same specimen was also included in a second study, on T cells in Graves' hyperthyroidism and ophthalmopathy.

This chain joins TRBV28 and TRBJ1-1; D is uncertain. The clonotype comes from a woman aged 40 to 50 with Graves disease. The material sequenced was peripheral blood mononuclear cells (PBMCs), taken at new diagnosis, from a patient treated with antithyroid drugs. For the CDR3, the DNA is TGTGCCAGCAGTTTATGGAGGGAGAACACTGAAGCTTTCTTT. It is translated as CASSLWRENTEAFF. Looking up the rest from reference TRBV28 and TRBJ1-1 gives the full variable domain: DVKVTQSSRYLVKRTGEKVFLECVQDMDHENMFWYRQDPGLGLRLIYFSYDVKMKEKGDIPEGYSVSREKKERFSLILESASTNQTSMYLCASSLWRENTEAFFGQGTRLTVV.